Below are 17 T cell receptor beta chains sequenced from a single sample in a study of molecular identifiers for immune sequencing clone quantification. TCRdb passed the PCR reads through MiXCR, listing each CDR3 protein once. Altogether around 470,000 distinct CDR3 sequences are present, less than 30% being singletons, with the ten largest covering under 0.8%. Sequencing was done on a sample of naive CD8+ T cells from blood, with Jurkat cell RNA spiked in. As to subset: FACS-sorted CD8+CD4-CCR7+CD45RA+ naive T cells. The receptor set was obtained from a human donor in good health. Some libraries in this study had Jurkat cell RNA spiked in.

Regarding this clonotype: A single base separates this from a much larger clone, so it may be a read error. V usage is TRBV6-5 and J usage is TRBJ2-5; D is unresolved. Deletions cut 2 bases from V and 1 base from J, with 11 bases between. Germline V gives CDR1 MNHEY, CDR2 SVGAGI. The CDR3 has 15 amino acids. Here the CDR3 DNA reads TGTGCCAGCAGTTACCCTCAGAATTCCCAAGAGACCCAGTACTTC. It codes for CASSYPQNSQETQYF.

With respect to this clonotype: The germline gene is not matched at one end of the junction; a read error may be the cause. The J gene is TRBJ1-3, the V gene TRBV3-1; D possibly corresponds to TRBD1 (5 bases). Germline assignment: CDR1 LGHDT and CDR2 YNNKEL (reference sequence). The CDR3 is made up of 15 amino acids. CDR3: CASSQDSGSGNPIYF. The CDR3 DNA follows: TGTGCCAGCAGCCAAGATTCAGGGTCCGGAAACCCCATATATTTT.

The V call is TRBV7-9, the J call TRBJ2-1; D possibly corresponds to TRBD1 (6 bases). Germline V gene data show CDR1 as SEHNR and CDR2 as FQNEAQ (reference sequence). The CDR3 runs 19 residues. V lost 4 bases and J 4 bases, leaving 26 bases between the germline ends. CDR3 sequence reads: CASSSTDLTRDIDYNEQFF. DNA of the CDR3: TGTGCCAGCAGCTCTACAGACCTCACTCGGGACATTGATTACAATGAGCAGTTCTTC.

This clonotype has ten or more counts. The chain uses TRBV11-2 and TRBJ2-3, with D unclear. This CDR3 contains 15 residues. Germline V lookup: CDR1 SGHAT, CDR2 FQNNGV. V was cut by 3 bases and J by 3 bases, with 13 bases left in between. This chain's CDR3 is CASSFEARSTDTQYF. The CDR3 coding sequence is TGTGCCAGCAGCTTCGAAGCTAGATCTACAGATACGCAGTATTTT.

This clonotype occurred many times. The rearrangement joins TRBV5-4 to TRBJ2-1; 12 bases align to TRBD2. Germline CDR1 reads SGHNT; CDR2 reads YYREEE (reference sequence). J gave up 9 bases and V 2 bases, and 6 bases lay outside the gene matches. The CDR3 has 15 amino acids. The CDR3 DNA follows: TGTGCCAGCAGCTTCTCTAGCGGGGGGGCAGGTGAGCAGTTCTTC. The encoded protein is CASSFSSGGAGEQFF. Full variable domain (rest looked up from reference TRBV5-4 and TRBJ2-1): ETGVTQSPTHLIKTRGQQVTLRCSSQSGHNTVSWYQQALGQGPQFIFQYYREEENGRGNFPPRFSGLQFPNYSSELNVNALELDDSALYLCASSFSSGGAGEQFFGPGTRLTVL.

V is TRBV24-1 and J is TRBJ1-5; D call uncertain. The CDR3 spans 15 residues. CDR1 is KGHDR, CDR2 SFDVKD, per germline. V lost 2 bases to trimming and J lost 4 bases, with 11 bases between them. The CDR3 DNA follows: TGTGCCACCAGTGATTATCCAGAGGATAATCAGCCCCAGCATTTT. Amino acid sequence: CATSDYPEDNQPQHF.

Of note for this clonotype: A much larger clonotype is one base distant, so this may be a read error. The chain uses TRBV6-5 and TRBJ2-5, with TRBD1 identical over 8 bases. CDR3 size: 15 residues. CDR1 and CDR2 (germline): MNHEY, SVGAGI. Here the CDR3 reads CASSYSGQGQATQYF. CDR3 DNA: TGTGCCAGCAGTTACAGCGGACAGGGACAAGCGACCCAGTACTTC.

The chain is built from TRBV27 and TRBJ2-7; D might be TRBD1 or TRBD2, each matching 5 bases. V was cut by 3 bases and J by 3 bases, with 9 bases left in between. Germline CDR1 and CDR2: MNHEY and SMNVEV (reference sequence). The CDR3 length is 13 residues. CDR3 region: CASSFRDGYEQYF. The CDR3 bases are TGTGCCAGCAGTTTCAGGGACGGCTACGAGCAGTACTTC.

The table lists this clonotype with a count of one. A much more abundant neighbour one base away suggests this may be a read error. The chain employs TRBV7-9 and TRBJ2-3; 9 nucleotides line up with TRBD2. CDR1 and CDR2 from the germline V gene are SEHNR and FQNEAQ (reference sequence). This CDR3 contains 16 residues. The CDR3 sequence: CASSLEASGNTDTQFF. CDR3 in DNA: TGTGCCAGCAGCTTAGAGGCTAGCGGGAACACAGATACGCAGTTTTTT.

As for this clonotype: Possible read error: a much larger clone is one base away. The conserved phenylalanine or tryptophan is not found at the CDR3 terminus, so this likely reflects a read error. The J gene is TRBJ2-1, the V gene TRBV7-2; the match to TRBD1 covers 9 bases. Germline V lookup: CDR1 SGHTA, CDR2 FQGNSA. The CDR3 loop spans 16 amino acids. V was clipped by 4 bases and J by 5 bases; unmatched bases: 9. The CDR3 reads CASSSRDRDSDNEQFS. CDR3 sequence (DNA): TGTGCCAGCAGCTCTAGGGACAGGGATTCTGACAATGAGCAGTTCTCC.

Only a few counts were recorded for this clonotype. V usage is TRBV4-2 and J usage is TRBJ2-1; the D is unclear. The germline V gene has CDR1 LGHNA and CDR2 YNFKEQ. CDR3 length: 13 residues. V gave up 4 bases and J gave up 4 bases, with 8 bases separating them. Written as DNA, the CDR3 is TGTGCCAGCAGCCCCCACGGATACAATGAGCAGTTCTTC. It codes for CASSPHGYNEQFF.

This clonotype appeared a single time. This chain uses TRBV12-3 or TRBV12-4 with TRBJ2-5, with D possibly being TRBD1 or TRBD2 (5 bases each). This CDR3 is built from 16 residues. Trimming left V 7 bases short and J 0 bases short, with 18 bases between. CDR3 residues: CASTYGGIPYQETQYF. Written as DNA, the CDR3 is TGTGCCAGCACCTATGGGGGAATACCGTACCAAGAGACCCAGTACTTC.

The V gene is TRBV6-5, the J gene TRBJ2-7; 9 bases align to TRBD1. The CDR3 contains 12 residues. Germline V lookup: CDR1 MNHEY, CDR2 SVGAGI. After removal of 6 bases from V and 12 bases from J, the junction contained 9 bases not matched to a gene. CDR3 residues: CASSSTGGLRYF. CDR3 in DNA: TGTGCCAGCAGCAGTACAGGGGGCTTGAGGTACTTC.

This clonotype was detected a few times. The chain recombines TRBV20-1 with TRBJ1-1; D may be TRBD1 (5 bases). Germline lookup yields CDR1 DFQATT and CDR2 SNEGSKA (reference sequence). This CDR3 has 13 amino acids. The CDR3 coding sequence is TGCAGCATGGGACGGGAGTTTCAGGCTGAAGCTTTCTTT. This gives the protein CSMGREFQAEAFF.

This rearrangement joins TRBV5-1 to TRBJ2-1, with no clear D. The CDR3 consists of 13 residues. Per the germline V gene, CDR1 is SGHRS and CDR2 is YFSETQ. V was shortened by 0 bases and J by 13 bases, with 14 bases between the two germline ends. The CDR3 bases are TGCGCCAGCAGCTTGGTTGTGGAGAACGAACAGTTCTTC. It encodes CASSLVVENEQFF. The whole variable domain, filled in from reference TRBV5-1 and TRBJ2-1, reads KAGVTQTPRYLIKTRGQQVTLSCSPISGHRSVSWYQQTPGQGLQFLFEYFSETQRNKGNFPGRFSGRQFSNSRSEMNVSTLELGDSALYLCASSLVVENEQFFGPGTRLTVL.

This clonotype has just a few counts. The genes are TRBV20-1 and TRBJ2-1, with 14 bases identical to TRBD2. Trimming cost V 3 bases and J 3 bases; bases outside gene matches: 4. Germline loops: CDR1 DFQATT, CDR2 SNEGSKA (reference sequence). CDR3 size: 16 residues. In DNA, the CDR3 is TGCAGTGCTAGCCCGGGACTAGCGGGAGACTACAATGAGCAGTTCTTC. Its translation: CSASPGLAGDYNEQFF.

This chain links TRBV5-5 with TRBJ2-7, with a tentative D call TRBD2 (5 bases). The CDR3 consists of 13 residues. Trimming pared 4 bases from V and 2 bases from J, leaving 10 bases between. Germline CDR1 SGHKS, CDR2 YYEKEE (reference sequence). The CDR3: CASSHSRAYEQYF. In nucleotides, the CDR3 is TGTGCCAGCAGCCACTCGCGGGCCTACGAGCAGTACTTC.